This T cell receptor beta chain was obtained from a study of cytomegalovirus exposure and HLA in healthy donors. PCR amplification relied on 60 Vbeta primers (plus 13 Jbeta primers). This table comes from immunoSEQ multiplex PCR, and its TCRdb copy is limited to in-frame clones, with some not included. The sample records about 160,000 clones, about four fifths being singletons. About this clone: Its antigen is as yet unknown.

Broader study findings: In an earlier analysis, in 587 donors, most V segments appeared productive either ~87% or ~30% of the time. It was reported that the classifier diagnosed cytomegalovirus status with high specificity and sensitivity in both the original and validation cohorts.

The CDR3 is 16 amino acids. V shed 5 bases, J shed 5 bases, and the junction held 13 bases outside the gene matches. Per germline, CDR1 SGHAT and CDR2 FQNNGV. The chain has TRBV11-2 and TRBJ2-3; 7 bases are shared with TRBD1. This clonotype originated in a man between 25 and 39 years old in good health and CMV-seronegative. Sequencing was done on a sample of PBMCs. The CDR3 DNA reads TGTGCCAGCAGCAGCTACAGGGGTTTGGATATAGATACGCAGTATTTT. As protein: CASSSYRGLDIDTQYF.